This T cell receptor beta chain derives from a study of CD8+ T cells in alopecia areata. Germline loops: CDR1 SGDLS, CDR2 YYNGEE. The junction had 10 bases not matched to a gene; V was cut back by 4 bases and J by 7 bases. CDR3 length equals 15 residues. Specified treatment: oral pan-JAK inhibitor, 5-10 mg twice daily. Alopecia areata patients gave lesional scalp punch biopsies and peripheral blood samples. Points on this clone: Antigen specificity is unknown.

Study observations and caveats: Expanded CD8+ clones among the top 100, as well as scalp clonality, were significantly decreased by tofacitinib.

RNA was isolated and reverse transcribed to cDNA, the sequencing template. Here immunoSEQ multiplex PCR was the method, and the copy in TCRdb shows in-frame clones only, minus some. The sample consists of around 100,000 clones, approximately 90% of them appearing once. The rearrangement uses TRBV9 and TRBJ2-1, with TRBD1 matching over 8 bases. The TCR sequence derives from a human donor with alopecia areata. The sample consisted of CD8+ T cells sorted from blood, taken at approximately week 30, from a patient treated with tofacitinib. CDR3 in amino acids: CASSPGTGGENEQFF. CDR3 sequence (DNA): TGTGCCAGCAGCCCCGGGACAGGTGGGGAGAATGAGCAGTTCTTC.